One and the same sample provided the 9 T cell receptor beta chains below, sequenced in a study of T cell repertoires in cytomegalovirus infection. TCRdb re-called the reads with MiXCR, one entry per CDR3 protein. The sample has 70,000 or so distinct CDR3 sequences; under 30% are singletons. No antigen is known for these receptors. The source was CD8+ T cells from cultured PBMCs, collected from culture after CMV antigen stimulation. The source of these receptors is a human donor in good health (CMV status not recorded). Some clones in this sample may be carry-over from other donors' samples.

The chain links TRBV7-9 to TRBJ2-1; D is unresolved. Trimming left V 5 bases short and J 4 bases short, with 9 bases between. This CDR3 region has 13 residues. CDR1 is SEHNR and CDR2 is FQNEAQ in the germline V gene (reference sequence). In DNA form, the CDR3 reads TGTGCCAGCAGCCCCCCGGGTTACAATGAGCAGTTCTTC. It yields the protein CASSPPGYNEQFF. Together with reference TRBV7-9 and TRBJ2-1, the CDR3 gives the full variable domain: DTGVSQNPRHKITKRGQNVTFRCDPISEHNRLYWYRQTLGQGPEFLTYFQNEAQLEKSRLLSDRFSAERPKGSFSTLEIQRTEQGDSAMYLCASSPPGYNEQFFGPGTRLTVL.

The chain uses TRBV27 and TRBJ2-3; D may correspond to TRBD1 or TRBD2 (6 bases each). Looked up from germline, CDR1 is MNHEY and CDR2 is SMNVEV (reference sequence). CDR3 size: 15 residues. Trimming removed 4 bases at V and 8 bases at J, with 19 bases between. For the CDR3, the DNA is TGTGCCAGCAGTTGGACCAGGGGAGGCGGTGGTACGCAGTATTTT. Its protein product is CASSWTRGGGGTQYF.

This chain joins TRBV12-3 or TRBV12-4 and TRBJ2-7; 10 bases agree with TRBD1. This CDR3 is 15 amino acids long. With V trimmed by 6 bases and J by 5 bases, 10 bases remained unmatched. DNA of the CDR3: TGTGCCAGCAGGACTCAGACAGGGGGCGGCGACGAGCAGTACTTC. Amino acids: CASRTQTGGGDEQYF.

To note about this clonotype: A read error may be the cause here, since a much bigger clone is one base away. This chain joins TRBV4-1 and TRBJ1-6; 7 bases map to TRBD1. This CDR3 spans 15 amino acids. Per germline, CDR1 MGHRA and CDR2 YSYEKL. The CDR3 is CVSSQTGANNSPLHF. DNA of the CDR3: TGCGTCAGCAGCCAAACAGGGGCTAATAATTCACCCCTCCACTTT.

The chain has TRBV7-6 and TRBJ1-5; D not certain. The CDR3 extends over 13 amino acids. V was clipped by 5 bases and J by 5 bases, with 10 bases between them. Germline-derived CDR1 and CDR2 are SGHVS and FNYEAQ. CDR3 nucleotide sequence: TGTGCCAGCAGCCTCTCTAGGGATCAGCCCCAGCATTTT. It translates to CASSLSRDQPQHF.

The chain recombines TRBV4-3 with TRBJ2-7; D is undetermined. Per the germline V gene, CDR1 is LGHNA and CDR2 is YSLEER. This CDR3 has 15 amino acids. The V and J ends lost 0 bases and 2 bases respectively, with 11 bases between them. The CDR3 reads CASSQDTFRAYEQYF. CDR3 nucleotides: TGCGCCAGCAGCCAAGATACTTTTCGGGCCTACGAGCAGTACTTC.

The genes are TRBV7-2 and TRBJ2-1; 8 nucleotides line up with TRBD2. Trimming at V came to 5 bases and at J to 7 bases, leaving 10 bases not matched to a gene. Germline CDR1 is SGHTA and CDR2 is FQGNSA. The CDR3 has 15 residues. The CDR3 spells CASSRTRGGRNEQFF. CDR3 in DNA: TGTGCCAGCAGCCGCACTCGGGGGGGCAGGAATGAGCAGTTCTTC. The entire variable domain, with the rest obtained from reference TRBV7-2 and TRBJ2-1, is as follows: GAGVSQSPSNKVTEKGKDVELRCDPISGHTALYWYRQSLGQGLEFLIYFQGNSAPDKSGLPSDRFSAERTGGSVSTLTIQRTQQEDSAVYLCASSRTRGGRNEQFFGPGTRLTVL.

This clonotype was picked up a small number of times. The DNA for the CDR3 is TGTGCCAGCAGTCTGACTAGCGGGAGGAGCAGCTCCTACAATGAGCAGTTCTTC. Translating it yields CASSLTSGRSSSYNEQFF. The rearrangement joins TRBV12-3 or TRBV12-4 to TRBJ2-1; 13 bases align to TRBD2. V lost 5 bases, J lost 0 bases, and 7 bases stayed unmatched. CDR3 size: 18 residues.

The chain couples TRBV7-3 to TRBJ1-6, with unresolved D. Trimming took 5 bases from V and 7 from J, leaving 9 bases between them. The CDR3 is 13 amino acids. CDR1 and CDR2 from the germline V gene are SGHTA and FQGTGA. The CDR3 sequence: CASSPDGNSPLHF. In DNA, the CDR3 is TGTGCCAGCAGCCCGGATGGAAATTCACCCCTCCACTTT.